A single sample gave rise to the 21 T cell receptor beta chains below, sequenced in a study of beta chain features in type 1 diabetes (dated by TCRdb to 2017 to 2018). Summary of the overall study and its limitations: A moderate but significant shortening of TCRB CDR3 length was observed in type 1 diabetes patients in all four CD4+ subsets.

Their recognized antigens are unknown. Library construction relied on the immunoSEQ multiplex PCR assay. All of the isolated RNA was reverse transcribed with the High Capacity cDNA Reverse Transcription Kit, so expressed TCRB transcripts were sequenced. Entries here come from immuneACCESS through TCRdb and include only in-frame sequences with V and J called. Some clones fail to appear in such tables; in the studies checked, an unresolved V gene covers under half of the shortfall, and the cause of the remainder is unknown. Present in this sample are about 250,000 clones, roughly 11% of which were seen just once. In total, the top ten clones hold around 0.017% of the sample. The sequenced material came from naive CD4+ T cells from blood. Interpreted using the paper, the cell subset or site label stands for: true naive CD4+ T cells. These receptors were obtained from a man aged 25-40 years with type 1 diabetes.

This clone came up a few times. The chain recombines TRBV28 with TRBJ2-7, with 7 bases aligning to TRBD1. Germline CDR1 reads MDHEN; CDR2 reads SYDVKM. The CDR3 consists of 13 residues. Trimming removed 5 bases from V and 7 bases from J; junction bases left unmatched: 8. The CDR3 here is CASSTDRRREQYF. In nucleotides, the CDR3 is TGTGCCAGCAGTACGGACAGGAGGAGAGAGCAGTACTTC.

The gene calls are TRBV6-5 and TRBJ2-1, with D tentatively TRBD1 (5 bases). The CDR3 totals 15 residues. V was trimmed by 5 bases and J by 7 bases, leaving 18 bases between them. Germline CDR1 is MNHEY and CDR2 is SVGAGI. CDR3 DNA: TGTGCCAGCAGTGGGGCCCCTCGTTTGGGAAATGAGCAGTTCTTC. It encodes CASSGAPRLGNEQFF.

This clone was seen only a few times. The chain carries TRBV23-1 and TRBJ2-1, with 11 bases matching TRBD2. TRBV23-1 is an open reading frame, and its role is uncertain. The CDR3 runs to 16 residues. The V and J ends lost 2 bases and 3 bases, in that order; junction bases with no gene match: 3. CDR3 sequence (DNA): TGCGCCAGCAGTCAACCGGGACTAGCGGTCTACAATGAGCAGTTCTTC. Protein sequence: CASSQPGLAVYNEQFF.

There are a few counts of this clone. The chain has TRBV12-5 and TRBJ2-5; the D gene is possibly TRBD2 (6 bases). Between the trimmed V and J ends, which lost 3 bases and 7 bases, there was a span of 12 bases. CDR3 length: 13 amino acids. CDR1 and CDR2 (germline): LGHNT, FRNRAP. Written as DNA, the CDR3 is TGTGCTAGTGGTTTAACGGGAGCGGGGACCCAGTACTTC. It specifies CASGLTGAGTQYF.

This clone was seen a few times. The gene calls are TRBV6-6 and TRBJ2-1, with TRBD2 as a possible D gene (5 bases). V gave up 2 bases and J gave up 12 bases, with 8 bases separating them. The CDR3 runs 11 residues. Germline CDR1 MNHNY, CDR2 SVGAGI (reference sequence). The CDR3 nucleotides are TGTGCCAGCAGTTACCGGGAACCGCAGTTCTTC. The encoded protein is CASSYREPQFF.

The chain joins TRBV5-1 to TRBJ2-3; 11 bases line up with TRBD2. This CDR3 is built from 16 residues. The germline gives CDR1 SGHRS, CDR2 YFSETQ. The ends lost 4 bases at V and 3 bases at J; junction bases unmatched: 7. Here the CDR3 reads CASSLIAGGPTDTQYF. CDR3 bases: TGCGCCAGCAGCCTAATAGCGGGGGGGCCGACAGATACGCAGTATTTT.

This clone was seen only a few times. V and J are TRBV4-2 and TRBJ1-6; the D gene is possibly TRBD1 (6 bases). Per the germline V gene, CDR1 is LGHNA and CDR2 is YNFKEQ. V lost 2 bases and J lost 10, with 12 bases in between. The CDR3 has 14 residues. The DNA of the CDR3 is TGTGCCAGCAGCCAAAGACAGGAGGAATCACCCCTCCACTTT. Its translation: CASSQRQEESPLHF.

The chain has TRBV5-4 and TRBJ2-3, with 10 bases identical to TRBD2. The length of the CDR3 is 16 residues. The junction had 9 bases not matched to a gene; V was cut back by 4 bases and J by 4 bases. Germline CDR1 SGHNT, CDR2 YYREEE (reference sequence). This chain's CDR3 is CASSGGLAGDSDTQYF. The DNA for the CDR3 is TGTGCCAGCAGCGGGGGGCTAGCGGGGGACTCAGATACGCAGTATTTT.

The chain recombines TRBV4-3 with TRBJ1-1; no definite D call. This CDR3 is 13 amino acids long. Germline values: CDR1 LGHNA, CDR2 YSLEER. V gave up 6 bases and J gave up 5 bases, with 13 bases separating them. The CDR3: CASRTRGGTEAFF. CDR3 coding DNA: TGCGCCAGCAGAACCCGGGGAGGAACTGAAGCTTTCTTT.

This chain joins TRBV5-1 and TRBJ2-1, with TRBD2 matching over 7 bases. The V gene's germline CDR1 is SGHRS and CDR2 YFSETQ. The CDR3 spans 14 residues. With V trimmed by 3 bases and J by 3 bases, 3 bases remained unmatched. CDR3 protein: CASSSGGGYNEQFF. CDR3 sequence (DNA): TGCGCCAGCAGCTCCGGCGGGGGCTACAATGAGCAGTTCTTC.

The gene calls are TRBV5-6 and TRBJ2-3; TRBD2 might be the D (6 bases). V lost 4 bases to trimming and J lost 6 bases, with 15 bases between them. Germline V lookup: CDR1 SGHDT, CDR2 YYEEEE. The CDR3 extends over 14 amino acids. CDR3 sequence (DNA): TGTGCCAGCAGCCGACGGGAGTGGGGCGATACGCAGTATTTT. This gives the protein CASSRREWGDTQYF.

A note on this clone: A junction end diverges from the germline sequence, so it may reflect a read error. The chain employs TRBV7-7 and TRBJ2-3; the match to TRBD2 covers 9 bases. The CDR3 has 16 amino acids. Germline assignment: CDR1 SSHAT and CDR2 FNYEAQ (reference sequence). CDR3 DNA: TGTGCTAGCAGCCCACCGGGTGCGGGGGGGCCTGATACGCAGTATTTT. Its protein is CASSPPGAGGPDTQYF.

This clone has a handful of counts. Other DNA sequences in this sample translate to the same CDR3. The chain employs TRBV7-2 and TRBJ1-2; D remains ambiguous. Germline V gives CDR1 SGHTA, CDR2 FQGNSA. V was shortened by 3 bases and J by 2 bases, with 7 bases between the two germline ends. This CDR3 spans 13 amino acids. CDR3 in amino acids: CASSFGGNYGYTF. CDR3 coding DNA: TGTGCCAGCAGCTTCGGAGGGAACTATGGCTACACCTTC.

The table lists this clone with a few counts. The rearrangement links TRBV11-2 to TRBJ2-7, with 7 bases identical to TRBD2. The CDR3 contains 14 residues. Germline-derived CDR1 and CDR2 are SGHAT and FQNNGV. V lost 3 bases and J lost 4; bases outside the gene matches: 6. For the CDR3, the DNA is TGTGCCAGCAGCTTTAGAAGGCGGGGGTACGAGCAGTACTTC. As protein: CASSFRRRGYEQYF.

This clone was detected a few times. The V and J genes are TRBV18 and TRBJ2-1; tentatively, D is TRBD1 (7 bases). This CDR3 contains 14 residues. The ends were cut back, 4 bases at V and 6 bases at J, with 13 bases in the middle. Germline V gives CDR1 KGHSH, CDR2 LQKENI. The CDR3 is CASSRQGGPNEQFF. The CDR3 coding sequence is TGTGCCAGCTCACGTCAGGGGGGCCCCAATGAGCAGTTCTTC.

A few counts support this clone. This chain joins TRBV9 and TRBJ1-5, with 11 bases matching TRBD1. V shed 2 bases, J shed 3 bases, and the junction held 4 bases outside the gene matches. Germline V gives CDR1 SGDLS, CDR2 YYNGEE. The CDR3 extends over 16 amino acids. As DNA, the CDR3 is TGTGCCAGCAGCGTTGGACAGGGGGCGGACAATCAGCCCCAGCATTTT. This gives the protein CASSVGQGADNQPQHF.

This chain joins TRBV10-3 and TRBJ2-5, with TRBD2 matching over 9 bases. Losses at the gene ends were 10 bases for V and 4 bases for J; bases not matched to a gene: 10. The CDR3 totals 14 residues. CDR1 and CDR2 from the germline V gene are ENHRY and SYGVKD. CDR3 DNA: TGTGCCACCTTAGCGGGGGAAGTAGGAGAGACCCAGTACTTC. Its translation is CATLAGEVGETQYF.

The chain is built from TRBV5-1 and TRBJ2-6; possible D gene TRBD2, 5 bases. Between the trimmed V and J ends, which lost 2 bases and 0 bases, there was a span of 15 bases. The CDR3 is 18 residues long. The germline V gene encodes CDR1 SGHRS and CDR2 YFSETQ. DNA of the CDR3: TGCGCCAGCAGCTTCGGGATCCTCACTGGCTCTGGGGCCAACGTCCTGACTTTC. Protein sequence: CASSFGILTGSGANVLTF.

The rearrangement links TRBV11-2 to TRBJ2-7; no clear D. Between the trimmed V and J ends, which lost 0 bases and 7 bases, there was a span of 7 bases. Germline V gene sequence: CDR1 SGHAT, CDR2 FQNNGV. CDR3 length: 12 amino acids. The CDR3 DNA follows: TGTGCCAGCAGCTTAGAGCGTGCGGAGCAGTACTTC. This gives the protein CASSLERAEQYF. Drawing the rest from reference TRBV11-2 and TRBJ2-7, the complete variable domain is EAGVAQSPRYKIIEKRQSVAFWCNPISGHATLYWYQQILGQGPKLLIQFQNNGVVDDSQLPKDRFSAERLKGVDSTLKIQPAKLEDSAVYLCASSLERAEQYFGPGTRLTVT.

The chain joins TRBV6-6 to TRBJ2-1, with 8 bases fitting TRBD2. This CDR3 comprises 14 residues. Germline V lookup: CDR1 MNHNY, CDR2 SVGAGI (reference sequence). V lost 8 bases and J lost 3; bases outside the gene matches: 6. CDR3 bases: TGTGCCAGCGGTTCTGCGGGGGGCTACAATGAGCAGTTCTTC. This codes for CASGSAGGYNEQFF.

The sample holds a few counts of this clone. The chain links TRBV6-5 to TRBJ2-1; 10 nucleotides align to TRBD2. Looked up from germline, CDR1 is MNHEY and CDR2 is SVGAGI. This CDR3 spans 14 amino acids. V was pared by 6 bases and J by 8 bases, with 7 bases of the junction left unmatched. Here the CDR3 reads CASRAGGRYDEQFF. CDR3 nucleotides: TGTGCCAGCAGAGCGGGGGGGCGGTATGATGAGCAGTTCTTC.